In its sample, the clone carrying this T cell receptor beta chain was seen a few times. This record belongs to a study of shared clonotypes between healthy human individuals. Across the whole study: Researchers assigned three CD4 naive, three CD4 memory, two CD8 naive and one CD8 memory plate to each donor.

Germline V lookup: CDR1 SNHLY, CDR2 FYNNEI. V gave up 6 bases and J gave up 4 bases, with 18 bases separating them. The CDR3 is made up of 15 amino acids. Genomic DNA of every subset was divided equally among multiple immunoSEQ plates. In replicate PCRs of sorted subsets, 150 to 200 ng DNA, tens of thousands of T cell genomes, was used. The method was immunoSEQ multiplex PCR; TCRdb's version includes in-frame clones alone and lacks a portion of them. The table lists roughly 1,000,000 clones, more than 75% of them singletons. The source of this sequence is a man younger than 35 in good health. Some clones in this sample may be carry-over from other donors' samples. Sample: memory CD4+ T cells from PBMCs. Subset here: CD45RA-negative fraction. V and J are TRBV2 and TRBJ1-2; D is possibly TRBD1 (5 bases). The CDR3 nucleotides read TGTGCCAGCAGCGTAGCCTCCGGGACGCGCTATGGCTACACCTTC. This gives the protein CASSVASGTRYGYTF.